This passage covers 20 T cell receptor beta chains from one sample sequenced in a study of T cell changes during pregnancy in multiple sclerosis. TCRdb's copy holds only in-frame clones and misses some; the assay was immunoSEQ multiplex PCR. The sample holds 100,000 or so clones; 94% are singletons and the top ten take over 1.5%. The source material was peripheral blood, sampled after pregnancy. These receptors were obtained from a female donor in good health, enrolled as a control in a pregnancy study.

The chain employs TRBV6-5 and TRBJ2-7, with TRBD1 as a possible D gene (6 bases). The germline CDR1 and CDR2 sequences are MNHEY and SVGAGI. Trimming left V 4 bases short and J 7 bases short, with 20 bases between. The CDR3 sequence is 15 residues long. CDR3 DNA sequence: TGTGCCAGCAGTTCCCCTTCACAGGGACCTACGGAGCAGTACTTC. Translated, it gives CASSSPSQGPTEQYF.

The V call is TRBV6-1, the J call TRBJ2-3, with D unresolved. Trimming pared 1 base from V and 6 bases from J, leaving 14 bases between. The CDR3 extends over 15 amino acids. Germline-derived CDR1 and CDR2 are MNHNS and SASEGT. The CDR3 DNA sequence: TGTGCCAGCAGTGAAGGTCTGCAGTTCGCTGATACGCAGTATTTT. Translated: CASSEGLQFADTQYF.

The CDR3 loop reads CAARIAGANEQFF. For the CDR3, the DNA is TGTGCCGCCCGGATAGCGGGAGCTAATGAGCAGTTCTTC. J is TRBJ2-1 and V is TRBV6-5, with 9 bases lining up with TRBD2. Germline V gene lookup returns CDR1 MNHEY and CDR2 SVGAGI. CDR3 length equals 13 residues. The V gene end was trimmed by 11 bases and the J gene end by 7 bases; junction bases not matched to a gene: 9.

The V and J genes are TRBV11-2 and TRBJ1-1, with 7 bases matching TRBD1. The CDR3 is 15 amino acids. J was trimmed by 3 bases and V by 5 bases; bases with no gene match: 9. The germline gives CDR1 SGHAT, CDR2 FQNNGV. In nucleotides, the CDR3 is TGTGCCAGCAGCCAGACAGGGCCTGGGGACACTGAAGCTTTCTTT. It specifies CASSQTGPGDTEAFF.

This sequence joins TRBV5-6 and TRBJ2-7, with TRBD1 matching 8 bases. The CDR3 contains 15 residues. Germline V lookup: CDR1 SGHDT, CDR2 YYEEEE. V trimming: 4 bases; J trimming: 5 bases; junction bases outside the gene matches: 11. The DNA of the CDR3 is TGTGCCAGCAGCCCCCCGCAGGGGGCTTCAAACGAGCAGTACTTC. It yields the protein CASSPPQGASNEQYF.

V and J are TRBV29-1 and TRBJ2-3; no clear D. This CDR3 comprises 13 residues. The V and J ends lost 4 bases and 4 bases respectively, with 12 bases between them. Germline V CDR1 and CDR2: SQVTM, ANQGSEA. The CDR3 DNA sequence: TGCAGCGTTGTAGGAGAAAACGCAGATACGCAGTATTTT. Encoded protein: CSVVGENADTQYF.

In nucleotides, the CDR3 is TGTGCCAGCAGCCCTGGGGGGGCCAATGGCTACACCTTC. This sequence encodes CASSPGGANGYTF. The rearrangement links TRBV7-2 to TRBJ1-2; TRBD1 is a possible D gene (6 bases). V was clipped by 5 bases and J by 6 bases, with 13 bases between them. Germline V lookup: CDR1 SGHTA, CDR2 FQGNSA. CDR3 size: 13 residues. Based on the CDR3 plus reference TRBV7-2 and TRBJ1-2, the full variable domain is GAGVSQSPSNKVTEKGKDVELRCDPISGHTALYWYRQSLGQGLEFLIYFQGNSAPDKSGLPSDRFSAERTGGSVSTLTIQRTQQEDSAVYLCASSPGGANGYTFGSGTRLTVV.

V and J are TRBV5-1 and TRBJ2-7; D gene ambiguous. The CDR3 contains 13 residues. The germline CDR1 and CDR2 sequences are SGHRS and YFSETQ. V was shortened by 0 bases and J by 1 base, with 5 bases between the two germline ends. The CDR3 protein is CASSLGRSYEQYF. CDR3 bases: TGCGCCAGCAGCTTGGGCAGGTCCTACGAGCAGTACTTC. The full variable domain, completed using reference TRBV5-1 and TRBJ2-7, is KAGVTQTPRYLIKTRGQQVTLSCSPISGHRSVSWYQQTPGQGLQFLFEYFSETQRNKGNFPGRFSGRQFSNSRSEMNVSTLELGDSALYLCASSLGRSYEQYFGPGTRLTVT.

This chain joins TRBV6-6 and TRBJ2-1; 8 bases map to TRBD1. V lost 5 bases and J lost 7; bases outside the gene matches: 7. Germline V CDR1 and CDR2: MNHNY, SVGAGI (reference sequence). This CDR3 contains 14 residues. CDR3 nucleotide sequence: TGTGCCAGCAGTCAGACAGGGGTGGGGAATGAGCAGTTCTTC. Translated, it gives CASSQTGVGNEQFF.

CDR3 residues: CASSFYAAGVGGELFF. CDR3 nucleotide sequence: TGTGCCAGCAGCTTTTATGCTGCAGGCGTAGGCGGGGAGCTGTTTTTT. The chain links TRBV11-3 to TRBJ2-2; D call uncertain. Trimming shortened V by 3 bases and J by 7 bases, and 18 bases separated the two germline ends. This CDR3 region has 16 residues. Germline V gives CDR1 SGHNT, CDR2 YENEEA. Drawing the rest from reference TRBV11-3 and TRBJ2-2, the complete variable domain is EAGVVQSPRYKIIEKKQPVAFWCNPISGHNTLYWYLQNLGQGPELLIRYENEEAVDDSQLPKDRFSAERLKGVDSTLKIQPAELGDSAVYLCASSFYAAGVGGELFFGEGSRLTVL.

This sequence joins TRBV2 and TRBJ1-1; D gene ambiguous. The germline CDR1 and CDR2 sequences are SNHLY and FYNNEI. Trimming stripped 2 bases from V and 1 base from J, with 11 bases between. The CDR3 is 15 amino acids. The chain's CDR3 is CASSEKARQNTEAFF. DNA for the CDR3: TGTGCCAGCAGTGAAAAAGCACGACAGAACACTGAAGCTTTCTTT.

The chain joins TRBV5-4 to TRBJ2-1; 7 bases line up with TRBD2. Germline V gives CDR1 SGHNT, CDR2 YYREEE (reference sequence). This CDR3 spans 15 amino acids. The trim removed 0 bases at V and 0 bases at J, leaving 0 bases unmatched. In DNA form, the CDR3 reads TGTGCCAGCAGCTTGGGCGGGAGCTCCTACAATGAGCAGTTCTTC. The encoded protein is CASSLGGSSYNEQFF.

V and J are TRBV4-1 and TRBJ2-6, with D unresolved. The V gene lost 0 bases and the J gene lost 1 base, with 7 bases spanning the gap. This CDR3 has 16 residues. CDR1 is MGHRA, CDR2 YSYEKL, per germline. CDR3 nucleotide sequence: TGCGCCAGCAGCCAAGATACCGGGTCTGGGGCCAACGTCCTGACTTTC. Translated, it gives CASSQDTGSGANVLTF.

The rearrangement joins TRBV21-1 to TRBJ1-1; the table assigns TRBD1, which was not confirmed against the DNA. TRBV21-1 is assigned pseudogene status. This CDR3 comprises 12 residues. The CDR3 nucleotides read TGTGCCAGCAGCAAAGGGCAGGGCGAAGCTTTCTTT. Protein sequence: CASSKGQGEAFF.

The chain employs TRBV18 and TRBJ2-3; TRBD1 matches at 12 bases. The CDR3 spans 15 residues. Germline CDR1 reads KGHSH; CDR2 reads LQKENI. The junction had 4 bases not matched to a gene; V was cut back by 3 bases and J by 6 bases. CDR3 region: CASSPLGQGADTQYF. In nucleotides, the CDR3 is TGTGCCAGCTCACCCTTGGGACAGGGGGCCGATACGCAGTATTTT.

The chain links TRBV27 to TRBJ1-2; TRBD1 agrees at 11 bases. Unmatched junction bases numbered 6, after V lost 6 bases and J lost 0 bases. Germline CDR1 is MNHEY and CDR2 is SMNVEV (reference sequence). This CDR3 spans 16 amino acids. CDR3 sequence reads: CASRRDRGNTNYGYTF. CDR3 bases: TGTGCCAGCAGACGGGACAGGGGGAATACTAACTATGGCTACACCTTC.

The chain links TRBV6-1 to TRBJ1-3; maybe TRBD1 (5 bases). This CDR3 comprises 18 residues. Germline V gene lookup returns CDR1 MNHNS and CDR2 SASEGT. The V and J ends lost 2 bases and 0 bases respectively, with 17 bases between them. CDR3 DNA: TGTGCCAGCAGTGAATCGGGCCCAGGGATCCACTCTGGAAACACCATATATTTT. Translation: CASSESGPGIHSGNTIYF.

The chain recombines TRBV13 with TRBJ1-1; D is possibly TRBD1 (5 bases). CDR3 size: 14 residues. The V gene lost 1 base and the J gene lost 8 bases, with 14 bases spanning the gap. CDR1 and CDR2 from the germline V gene are PRHDT and FYEKMQ (reference sequence). CDR3 in amino acids: CASSLEGTRGEAFF. CDR3 DNA sequence: TGTGCCAGCAGCTTAGAGGGGACCCGGGGGGAAGCTTTCTTT.

The chain joins TRBV13 to TRBJ2-2; the D gene is possibly TRBD2 (6 bases). Germline V gene sequence: CDR1 PRHDT, CDR2 FYEKMQ (reference sequence). Trimming took off 3 bases at V and 3 bases at J, with 14 bases between the two ends. The CDR3 runs 16 residues. The CDR3 here is CASSFPLARDTGELFF. The CDR3 DNA sequence: TGTGCCAGCAGCTTCCCACTAGCTCGCGACACCGGGGAGCTGTTTTTT.

The chain has TRBV28 and TRBJ2-7; maybe TRBD2 (6 bases). With 3 bases removed from V and 3 bases from J, the gap between germline ends came to 9 bases. This CDR3 is built from 13 residues. CDR1 is MDHEN and CDR2 is SYDVKM in the germline V gene. The CDR3 loop is CASSLGLLYEQYF. CDR3 nucleotide sequence: TGTGCCAGCAGTTTGGGACTTCTCTACGAGCAGTACTTC.